This T cell receptor (beta chain) came from a study of graft-versus-host responses after intestinal transplantation. Study-level background: Those transplanted obtained multivisceral, liver-intestinal, or isolated intestinal grafts.

Assay used: immunoSEQ multiplex PCR; TCRdb lists only in-frame clones, some missing. This sample yields 40,000 or so clones, of which less than 90% are seen a single time; about 3.5% belongs to the top ten. Study-level points and caveats: GvH clones were found in recipient marrow; some appeared first in ileum or blood. Where graft-donor T cell macrochimerism was present, patients had high graft-versus-host to host-versus-graft clonal ratios in allografts.

In this sample, this clone turned up once. The antigen remains unidentified. This receptor was identified in a human patient who received an intestinal transplant, so some T cells may come from the graft donor. The specimen comprised PBMCs, sampled more than 950 days after transplant.

CDR3 in DNA: TGTGCCAGCTCACCCCCCGGGACCTCGCTTAGCACAGATACGCAGTATTTT. This encodes CASSPPGTSLSTDTQYF. The rearrangement joins TRBV18 to TRBJ2-3; D is possibly TRBD1 or TRBD2 (5 bases each). There are 17 residues in the CDR3. CDR1 KGHSH and CDR2 LQKENI come from the germline V gene. V was shortened by 3 bases and J by 0 bases, with 16 bases between the two germline ends. Complete variable domain (other parts from reference TRBV18 and TRBJ2-3): NAGVMQNPRHLVRRRGQEARLRCSPMKGHSHVYWYRQLPEEGLKFMVYLQKENIIDESGMPKERFSAEFPKEGPSILRIQQVVRGDSAAYFCASSPPGTSLSTDTQYFGPGTRLTVL.